This T cell receptor beta chain emerged from a study of T cell changes during pregnancy in multiple sclerosis. The table came from immunoSEQ multiplex PCR; TCRdb's copy has only in-frame clones and leaves some out. The sample contains under 100,000 clones, 85% to 95% of which appear only once. Germline loops: CDR1 MNHEY, CDR2 SVGAGI. This CDR3 comprises 15 residues. V shed 6 bases and J 4 bases; nucleotides not matched to a gene: 8. This clone came up once. The sample was peripheral blood, taken in the first trimester of pregnancy. The TCR comes from a female donor in good health, enrolled as a control in a pregnancy study. This chain joins TRBV6-5 and TRBJ1-2; TRBD1 matches at 10 bases. The CDR3 region has the DNA TGTGCCAGCAGGGCCGGGACAGGGGTTCCCTATGGCTACACCTTC. Its translation is CASRAGTGVPYGYTF.